The sequence of this TCR beta chain was determined in a study of T cell repertoires in cytomegalovirus infection. This CDR3 is 11 amino acids long. Per the germline V gene, CDR1 is WSHSY and CDR2 is SAAADI. Trimming pared 5 bases from V and 6 bases from J, leaving 8 bases between. This clonotype was seen a few times. Its antigen is undetermined. TCRdb itself ran the reads through MiXCR, one entry per CDR3 protein. The table has approximately 100,000 distinct CDR3 sequences, roughly 39% seen once. This clonotype originated in a human donor in good health (CMV status not recorded). Some clones in this sample may be carry-over from other donors' samples. Sequencing was performed on CD8+ T cells from cultured PBMCs, taken from culture after CMV antigen stimulation. The chain couples TRBV10-2 to TRBJ2-7; D is ambiguous. This chain's CDR3 is CASSLQAEQYF. As DNA, the CDR3 is TGCGCCAGCAGTTTGCAGGCCGAGCAGTACTTC.